This TCR beta chain was documented in a study of Ad26.COV2.S vaccination and SARS-CoV-2 variants. Germline trimming cut 4 bases from V and 1 base from J; bases unmatched to any gene: 7. The CDR3 has 15 amino acids. Germline CDR1 is GTSNPN and CDR2 is SVGIG (reference sequence). Treatment described: 15 to 20 received Ad26.COV2.S at low or high dose, single or two shots; 5 received placebo; per-sample allocation not given. The samples date from day 63 after the first vaccine or placebo injection. Recruitment in Boston yielded a donor of adult age, 18-55 years. Study-level findings and limits: It was vaccine recipients, not placebo recipients, who had the higher spike-specific TCR breadth.

Assay: immunoSEQ multiplex PCR; the TCRdb copy retains only in-frame clones and omits some. This table has roughly 700,000 clones, around 89% appearing once. A word on this clone: Its antigen is unidentified.

This specimen consisted of peripheral blood, obtained in a trial of Ad26.COV2.S vaccine versus placebo. The gene calls are TRBV30 and TRBJ1-1, with TRBD1 identical over 9 bases. The receptor was isolated from a person between 18 and 65 years old who received the Ad26.COV2.S COVID-19 vaccine or a placebo. The CDR3 here is CAWTGQGKWNTEAFF. DNA of the CDR3: TGTGCCTGGACCGGACAGGGGAAATGGAACACTGAAGCTTTCTTT.